This T cell receptor (beta chain) comes out of a study of cytomegalovirus exposure and HLA in healthy donors. Whole-study results and caveats: Several of the most significant clusters were apparently associated with common viral pathogens in a later analysis. Exclusion as indistinguishable affected some V segments, including TRBV6-2 and TRBV6-3.

A remark on this clone: The antigen remains unidentified.

The CDR3 loop spans 14 amino acids. The PCR employed 60 Vbeta primers together with 13 Jbeta primers. Clones were read by immunoSEQ multiplex PCR, and TCRdb kept only the in-frame ones, dropping some. The data hold roughly 96,000 clones, with about four fifths observed a single time. The chain employs TRBV21-1 and TRBJ2-5; the D call TRBD1 from the table was never checked on the DNA. TRBV21-1 is recorded as a pseudogene. The receptor comes from a woman between 65 and 79 years old in good health and CMV-seropositive. The sequenced sample was PBMCs. CDR3 sequence reads: CASSKGGFKETQYF. Written as DNA, the CDR3 is TGTGCCAGCAGCAAAGGTGGCTTTAAAGAGACCCAGTACTTC.